Each of the 24 T cell receptor beta chains below was sequenced from the same sample in a study of shared clonotypes between healthy human individuals. Sequencing used immunoSEQ multiplex PCR; TCRdb keeps in-frame clones, though not all of them. The sample includes approximately 2,200,000 clones, 85% to 95% of them seen just once. Naive-designated CD8 cells lacked CD45RO, were positively enriched for CCR7, and omitted terminally differentiated effector memory CD45RA+ cells. The sample consisted of naive CD8+ T cells from PBMCs. All receptors come from a man aged 18 to 35 in good health. Some clones in this sample may be carry-over from other donors' samples.

The chain has TRBV27 and TRBJ2-5, with unresolved D. Germline values: CDR1 MNHEY, CDR2 SMNVEV (reference sequence). The V end was cut by 1 base, the J end by 7 bases, with 19 bases between. This CDR3 is built from 16 residues. The chain's CDR3 is CASSLLNFDGPRTQYF. CDR3 coding DNA: TGTGCCAGCAGTTTATTAAACTTCGACGGCCCTAGGACCCAGTACTTC.

This clone was counted once. The chain joins TRBV10-3 to TRBJ2-1, with 8 bases that match TRBD1. Germline CDR1 ENHRY, CDR2 SYGVKD. The CDR3 runs 17 residues. With V trimmed by 6 bases and J by 0 bases, 10 bases remained unmatched. The CDR3 DNA reads TGTGCCATCAGGACCGGGACAGGTGGAAACTCCTACAATGAGCAGTTCTTC. Translated: CAIRTGTGGNSYNEQFF.

As to this clone: The junction departs from the called germline gene at one end, perhaps through a read error. The rearrangement joins TRBV10-2 to TRBJ2-7; weak D call: TRBD2 (6 bases). CDR1 is WSHSY, CDR2 SAAADI, per germline. The CDR3 is 15 residues long. The CDR3 sequence is CASTLPGLASSEQYF. CDR3 nucleotide sequence: TGCGCCAGCACCCTCCCGGGACTTGCTTCCTCCGAGCAGTACTTC.

J is TRBJ2-1 and V is TRBV5-1; a possible D gene is TRBD2 (5 bases). Germline CDR1 reads SGHRS; CDR2 reads YFSETQ. V lost 0 bases, J lost 0 bases, and 7 bases lay in between. The CDR3 length is 15 residues. The CDR3 spells CASSLEAVSYNEQFF. The CDR3 DNA reads as TGCGCCAGCAGCTTGGAAGCGGTCTCCTACAATGAGCAGTTCTTC.

This clone was seen a single time. The V gene is TRBV2, the J gene TRBJ2-1; 10 nucleotides agree with TRBD2. The J segment lost 4 bases and the V segment lost 7 bases, leaving 10 bases of the junction unmatched. This CDR3 has 16 amino acids. CDR1 and CDR2 (germline): SNHLY, FYNNEI. CDR3: CASTPPTSGLYNEQFF. Written as DNA, the CDR3 is TGTGCCAGCACCCCGCCGACTAGCGGGCTATACAATGAGCAGTTCTTC.

The chain is built from TRBV4-1 and TRBJ1-2, with D unclear. CDR1 is MGHRA, CDR2 YSYEKL, per germline. V was shortened by 0 bases and J by 5 bases, with 16 bases between the two germline ends. This CDR3 is 16 amino acids long. CDR3 sequence (DNA): TGCGCCAGCAGCCAAGACCTTACACGAACTTCTTATGGCTACACCTTC. Its protein is CASSQDLTRTSYGYTF.

With respect to this clone: Other DNA sequences in the same sample also yield this CDR3. The chain is built from TRBV20-1 and TRBJ2-7; D gene ambiguous. V was cut by 3 bases and J by 4 bases, with 7 bases left in between. Germline values: CDR1 DFQATT, CDR2 SNEGSKA (reference sequence). This CDR3 region has 11 residues. The CDR3 region has the DNA TGCAGTGCTAGGGACGGGTACGAGCAGTACTTC. Amino acid sequence: CSARDGYEQYF.

The J gene is TRBJ2-2, the V gene TRBV15; no clear D gene. The V gene lost 2 bases and the J gene lost 7 bases, with 5 bases spanning the gap. Germline assignment: CDR1 LNHNV and CDR2 YYDKDF (reference sequence). This CDR3 is built from 12 residues. The CDR3 region has the DNA TGTGCCACCAGCAGATCCGTCGGGGAGCTGTTTTTT. This sequence encodes CATSRSVGELFF.

The rearrangement uses TRBV9 and TRBJ2-7; 8 positions agree with TRBD2. Germline V gene lookup returns CDR1 SGDLS and CDR2 YYNGEE. The CDR3 has 15 residues. V gave up 3 bases and J gave up 4 bases; unmatched junction bases: 9. CDR3 sequence reads: CASSAGGSGSYEQYF. The CDR3 nucleotides read TGTGCCAGCAGCGCGGGGGGAAGCGGGAGTTACGAGCAGTACTTC.

The genes are TRBV7-9 and TRBJ2-5, with TRBD2 matching over 14 bases. Germline loops: CDR1 SEHNR, CDR2 FQNEAQ (reference sequence). This CDR3 is built from 15 residues. Unmatched junction bases numbered 0, after V lost 3 bases and J lost 3 bases. The DNA for the CDR3 is TGTGCCAGCAGCTTGACTAGCGGGAGGGAAGAGACCCAGTACTTC. Translation: CASSLTSGREETQYF.

The rearrangement joins TRBV2 to TRBJ1-1; weak D call: TRBD1 (5 bases). The CDR3 covers 13 residues. The germline V gene encodes CDR1 SNHLY and CDR2 FYNNEI. Trimming cost V 7 bases and J 6 bases, with 15 bases left between them. DNA for the CDR3: TGTGCCAGCATCCCCCGGGACGGCGCTGAAGCTTTCTTT. Translating it yields CASIPRDGAEAFF.

This clone was seen just once. The chain links TRBV9 to TRBJ1-5; 7 positions match TRBD1. V shed 3 bases and J 3 bases; nucleotides not matched to a gene: 12. The CDR3 extends over 17 amino acids. Germline V gives CDR1 SGDLS, CDR2 YYNGEE. CDR3 residues: CASSADEGALDNQPQHF. The CDR3 DNA reads TGTGCCAGCAGCGCCGACGAGGGGGCGCTTGACAATCAGCCCCAGCATTTT.

The rearrangement uses TRBV5-4 and TRBJ2-7; TRBD2 matches 10 bases. Germline lookup yields CDR1 SGHNT and CDR2 YYREEE (reference sequence). This CDR3 is built from 14 residues. V lost 1 base to trimming and J lost 5 bases; unmatched junction nucleotides: 3. For the CDR3, the DNA is TGTGCCAGCAGCTTGTGGCTAGCGGGAGACGAGCAGTACTTC. Its translation: CASSLWLAGDEQYF.

This chain joins TRBV9 and TRBJ2-3; D gene uncertain. CDR3 size: 13 residues. V lost 0 bases, J lost 5 bases, and 7 bases lay in between. Germline V gives CDR1 SGDLS, CDR2 YYNGEE. In nucleotides, the CDR3 is TGTGCCAGCAGCGTAGATGATCTAGATACGCAGTATTTT. It codes for CASSVDDLDTQYF. Full variable domain (missing parts from reference TRBV9 and TRBJ2-3): DSGVTQTPKHLITATGQRVTLRCSPRSGDLSVYWYQQSLDQGLQFLIQYYNGEERAKGNILERFSAQQFPDLHSELNLSSLELGDSALYFCASSVDDLDTQYFGPGTRLTVL.

The V and J genes are TRBV9 and TRBJ1-3; no clear D. The V end lost 0 bases, the J end lost 2 bases, and 21 bases lay between the germline ends. The CDR3 is 19 residues long. CDR1 is SGDLS, CDR2 YYNGEE, per germline. As DNA, the CDR3 is TGTGCCAGCAGCGTAGGCTTCTCAGGACGAGGTAGGCCTGGAAACACCATATATTTT. Translating gives CASSVGFSGRGRPGNTIYF.

This chain joins TRBV6-6 and TRBJ2-1, with D uncertain. The V gene lost 2 bases and the J gene lost 6 bases, with 14 bases spanning the gap. CDR1 and CDR2 (germline): MNHNY, SVGAGI (reference sequence). The CDR3 has 15 amino acids. The CDR3 nucleotides read TGTGCCAGCAGTTACCCCGAGTGGGCAGGCAATGAGCAGTTCTTC. It specifies CASSYPEWAGNEQFF.

As to this clone: This CDR3 is also generated by other DNA sequences in the sample. The CDR3 DNA follows: TGTGCCAGCAGCTTAGCGGTGGGTGAGCAGTTCTTC. Encoded protein: CASSLAVGEQFF. V usage is TRBV7-9 and J usage is TRBJ2-1; D unresolved. Germline V CDR1 and CDR2: SEHNR, FQNEAQ (reference sequence). V was clipped by 0 bases and J by 9 bases, with 6 bases between them. The length of the CDR3 is 12 residues.

V gene TRBV4-2 combines with J gene TRBJ2-7; D possibly corresponds to TRBD1 (6 bases). Per germline, CDR1 LGHNA and CDR2 YNFKEQ. Deletions cut 2 bases from V and 3 bases from J, with 17 bases between. The CDR3 has 16 residues. The CDR3 region is CASSQSGTTNFYEQYF. CDR3 bases: TGTGCCAGCAGCCAATCCGGGACAACGAACTTCTACGAGCAGTACTTC.

This sequence joins TRBV28 and TRBJ2-7; 7 bases agree with TRBD1. Germline loops: CDR1 MDHEN, CDR2 SYDVKM. This CDR3 is 14 amino acids long. J gave up 9 bases and V 8 bases, and 16 bases lay outside the gene matches. This CDR3 is CASAVTGTDRRQYF. The CDR3 bases are TGTGCCAGCGCCGTCACCGGGACAGACCGTCGGCAGTACTTC.

The V call is TRBV9, the J call TRBJ2-2; D perhaps matches TRBD2 (6 bases). Germline V gene lookup returns CDR1 SGDLS and CDR2 YYNGEE. V lost 0 bases and J lost 4, with 10 bases in between. The CDR3 length is 15 residues. CDR3 sequence reads: CASSVVTGVTGELFF. CDR3 in DNA: TGTGCCAGCAGCGTAGTCACGGGAGTCACCGGGGAGCTGTTTTTT.

The CDR3 is CASSLGASRKETQYF. The CDR3 bases are TGTGCCAGCAGCTTAGGGGCTAGCCGAAAAGAGACCCAGTACTTC. The gene calls are TRBV7-8 and TRBJ2-5; TRBD2 might be the D (5 bases). CDR3 length equals 15 residues. Germline CDR1 is SGHVS and CDR2 is FQNEAQ. V lost 1 base to trimming and J lost 3 bases, with 12 bases between them.

The chain employs TRBV7-2 and TRBJ2-5, with 8 bases fitting TRBD2. CDR3 size: 17 residues. Per germline, CDR1 SGHTA and CDR2 FQGNSA. V lost 2 bases, J lost 1 base, and 9 bases stayed unmatched. CDR3 coding DNA: TGTGCCAGCAGCTTACGCGGACTAGCAGCGGGCCAAGAGACCCAGTACTTC. It encodes CASSLRGLAAGQETQYF.

The CDR3 DNA is TGTGCCAGTAGGGACAGGGGGATGGGTTACACTGAAGCTTTCTTT. As protein: CASRDRGMGYTEAFF. This rearrangement joins TRBV19 to TRBJ1-1; 10 nucleotides align to TRBD1. The CDR3 consists of 15 residues. V shed 6 bases, J shed 3 bases, and the junction held 7 bases outside the gene matches. Germline lookup yields CDR1 LNHDA and CDR2 SQIVND (reference sequence).

The V gene is TRBV13, the J gene TRBJ2-2; 11 bases are a match to TRBD2. J lost 3 bases, V lost 3 bases, and 3 bases had no gene match. The CDR3 loop spans 16 amino acids. Germline V gene data show CDR1 as PRHDT and CDR2 as FYEKMQ (reference sequence). As DNA, the CDR3 is TGTGCCAGCAGCTTTAGCGGGAGGGCCTACACCGGGGAGCTGTTTTTT. Protein sequence: CASSFSGRAYTGELFF. The variable domain in full, completed from reference TRBV13 and TRBJ2-2, reads AAGVIQSPRHLIKEKRETATLKCYPIPRHDTVYWYQQGPGQDPQFLISFYEKMQSDKGSIPDRFSAQQFSDYHSELNMSSLELGDSALYFCASSFSGRAYTGELFFGEGSRLTVL.